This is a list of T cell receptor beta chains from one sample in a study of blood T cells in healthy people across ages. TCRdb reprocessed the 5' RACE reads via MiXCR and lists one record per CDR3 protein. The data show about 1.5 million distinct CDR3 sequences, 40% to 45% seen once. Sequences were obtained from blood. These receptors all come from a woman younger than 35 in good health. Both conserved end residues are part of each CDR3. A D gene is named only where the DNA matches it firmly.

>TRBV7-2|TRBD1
CASSPKTGGYTF
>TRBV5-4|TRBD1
CASSLTPGTVTGELFF
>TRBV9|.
CASSVDPALETQFF
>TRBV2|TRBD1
CASRLADRANEKLFF
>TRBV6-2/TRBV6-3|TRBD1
CVSQRDSLTSGETQYF
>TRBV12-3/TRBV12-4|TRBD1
CASGPGQGGPDTQYF
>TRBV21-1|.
CASSIHGNYGYTF
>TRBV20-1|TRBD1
CSARDMGTGEAFF
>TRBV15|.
CATSRDRGIGTEAFF
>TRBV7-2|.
CASSAQTRNEQYF
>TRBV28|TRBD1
CASSRDRGPETQYF
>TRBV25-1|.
CASSGPPGLYNEQFF
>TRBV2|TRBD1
CASREDRAGEKLFF
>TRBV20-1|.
CSRTAVAVSYNEQFF
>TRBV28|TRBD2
CASSVRRELYEQYF
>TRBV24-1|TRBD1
CATSDSDREYTGELFF
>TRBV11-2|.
CASSLATYYEQYF
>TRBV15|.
CATSRERKYEKLFF
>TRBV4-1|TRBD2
CASSHVAGGLNEQFF
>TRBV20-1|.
CSAWTRDTRMPNIQYF
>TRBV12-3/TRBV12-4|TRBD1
CASSFGVLRDRVGEQYF
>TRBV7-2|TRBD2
CASSSGSGGPYNEQFF
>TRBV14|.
CASSQGTLNPRTGANVLTF
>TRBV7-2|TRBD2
CASSRRTSAPEQYF
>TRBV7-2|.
CASSLGTSLSSYNEQFF
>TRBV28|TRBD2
CASSSWTRFEQYF
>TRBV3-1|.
CASSQDLAEETQYF